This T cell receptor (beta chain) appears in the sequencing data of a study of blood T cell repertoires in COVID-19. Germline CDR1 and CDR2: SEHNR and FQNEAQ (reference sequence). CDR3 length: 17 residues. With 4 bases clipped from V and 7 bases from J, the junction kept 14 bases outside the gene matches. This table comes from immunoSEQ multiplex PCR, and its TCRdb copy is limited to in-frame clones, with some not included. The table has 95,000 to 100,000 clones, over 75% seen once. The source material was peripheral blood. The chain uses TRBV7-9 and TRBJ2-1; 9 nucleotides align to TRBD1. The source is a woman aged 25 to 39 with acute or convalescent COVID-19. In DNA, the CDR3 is TGTGCCAGCAGCTCAAGAACAGGGGGCGCGGTCCGGAATGAGCAGTTCTTC. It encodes CASSSRTGGAVRNEQFF.